In its sample, the clone carrying this T cell receptor beta chain was seen a few times. The antigen remains unidentified. Trimming removed 7 bases at V and 6 bases at J, with 14 bases between. The CDR3 covers 13 residues. Germline CDR1 reads SGHRS; CDR2 reads YFSETQ. This record belongs to a study of beta chain features in type 1 diabetes. Study-wide results and limits: Moderately but significantly shorter TCRB CDR3s were found in Type 1 diabetes patients in all four CD4+ subsets.

Reverse transcribing all isolated RNA meant expressed TCRB transcripts were sequenced. Only in-frame clones appear in the TCRdb table, and some are missing; sequencing was by immunoSEQ multiplex PCR. The repertoire holds some 700,000 clones, with around 15% as singletons. Purity above 95% was achieved in all sorted populations. The source of this sequence is a man aged 18-30 years with type 1 diabetes. The rearrangement joins TRBV5-1 to TRBJ2-4, with a possible D match to TRBD2 (6 bases). What was sequenced was naive CD4+ T cells from blood. CDR3 residues: CASGAGGGNIQYF. CDR3 nucleotide sequence: TGCGCCAGCGGAGCGGGCGGTGGAAACATTCAGTACTTC.